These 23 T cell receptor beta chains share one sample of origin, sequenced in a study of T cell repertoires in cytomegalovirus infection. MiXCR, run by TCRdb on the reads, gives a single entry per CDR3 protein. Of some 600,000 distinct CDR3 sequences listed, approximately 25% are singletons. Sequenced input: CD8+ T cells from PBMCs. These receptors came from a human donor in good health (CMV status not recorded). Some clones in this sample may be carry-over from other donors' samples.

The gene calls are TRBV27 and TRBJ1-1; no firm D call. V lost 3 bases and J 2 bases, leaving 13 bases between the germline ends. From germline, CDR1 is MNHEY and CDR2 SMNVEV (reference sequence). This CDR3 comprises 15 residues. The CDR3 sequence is CASSFHQSVNTEAFF. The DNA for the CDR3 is TGTGCCAGCAGTTTTCATCAGTCGGTTAACACTGAAGCTTTCTTT.

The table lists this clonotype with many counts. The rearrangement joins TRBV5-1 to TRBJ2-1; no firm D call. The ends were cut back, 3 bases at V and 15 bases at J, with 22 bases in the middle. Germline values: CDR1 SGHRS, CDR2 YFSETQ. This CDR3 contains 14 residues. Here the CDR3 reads CASSSPAAQFVRFF. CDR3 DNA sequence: TGCGCCAGCAGCTCGCCCGCGGCGCAGTTTGTGAGGTTCTTC.

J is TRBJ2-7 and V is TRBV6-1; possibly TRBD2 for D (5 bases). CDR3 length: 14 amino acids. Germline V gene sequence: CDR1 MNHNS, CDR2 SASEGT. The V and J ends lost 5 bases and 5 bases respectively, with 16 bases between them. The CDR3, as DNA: TGTGCCAGCAGTCACGGGATGGTAGCCCACGAGCAGTACGTC. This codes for CASSHGMVAHEQYV.

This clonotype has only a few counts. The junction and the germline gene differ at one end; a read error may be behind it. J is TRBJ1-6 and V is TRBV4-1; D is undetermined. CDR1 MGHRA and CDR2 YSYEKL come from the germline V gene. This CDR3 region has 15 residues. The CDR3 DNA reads TGTGCCAGCAGCCAAGGTTACAAAACCGGTCCACCCCTCCACTTT. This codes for CASSQGYKTGPPLHF.

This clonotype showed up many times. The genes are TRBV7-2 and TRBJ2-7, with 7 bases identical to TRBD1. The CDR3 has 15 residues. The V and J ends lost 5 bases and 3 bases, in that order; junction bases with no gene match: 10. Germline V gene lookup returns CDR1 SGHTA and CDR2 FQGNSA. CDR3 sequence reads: CASSKPRTGIYEQYF. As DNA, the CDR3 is TGTGCCAGCAGCAAGCCTCGGACAGGTATCTACGAGCAGTACTTC.

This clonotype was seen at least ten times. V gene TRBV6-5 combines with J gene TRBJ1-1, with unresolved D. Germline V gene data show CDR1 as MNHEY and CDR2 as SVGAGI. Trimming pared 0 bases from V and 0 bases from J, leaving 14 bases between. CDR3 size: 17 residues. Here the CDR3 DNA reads TGTGCCAGCAGTTACTCTGGGGAGACTGCCATGAACACTGAAGCTTTCTTT. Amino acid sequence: CASSYSGETAMNTEAFF.

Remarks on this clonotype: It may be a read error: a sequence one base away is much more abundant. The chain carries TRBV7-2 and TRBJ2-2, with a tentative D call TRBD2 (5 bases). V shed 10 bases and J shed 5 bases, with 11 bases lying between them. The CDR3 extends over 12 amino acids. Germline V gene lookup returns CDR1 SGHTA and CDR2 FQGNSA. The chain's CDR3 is CANRRGTGELFF. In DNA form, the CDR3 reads TGTGCCAACCGTCGCGGGACCGGGGAGCTGTTTTTT.

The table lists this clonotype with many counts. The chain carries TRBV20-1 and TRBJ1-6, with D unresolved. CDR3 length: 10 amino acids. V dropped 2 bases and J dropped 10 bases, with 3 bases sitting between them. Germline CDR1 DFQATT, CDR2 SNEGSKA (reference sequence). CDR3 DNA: TGCAGTGCTAGAAGATCACCCCTCCACTTT. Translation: CSARRSPLHF.

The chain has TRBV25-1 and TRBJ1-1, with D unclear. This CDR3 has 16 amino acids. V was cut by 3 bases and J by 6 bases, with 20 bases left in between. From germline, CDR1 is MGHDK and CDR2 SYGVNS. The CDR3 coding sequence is TGTGCCAGCAGTGATTTGACCGGGCCTCAGAGGGCTGAAGCTTTCTTT. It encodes CASSDLTGPQRAEAFF.

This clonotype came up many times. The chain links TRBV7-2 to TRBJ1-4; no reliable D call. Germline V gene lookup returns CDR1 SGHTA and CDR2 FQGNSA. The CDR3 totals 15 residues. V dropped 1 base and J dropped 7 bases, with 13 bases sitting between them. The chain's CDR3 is CASSLEGGYTEKLFF. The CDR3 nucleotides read TGTGCCAGCAGCTTAGAAGGAGGGTACACTGAAAAACTGTTTTTT.

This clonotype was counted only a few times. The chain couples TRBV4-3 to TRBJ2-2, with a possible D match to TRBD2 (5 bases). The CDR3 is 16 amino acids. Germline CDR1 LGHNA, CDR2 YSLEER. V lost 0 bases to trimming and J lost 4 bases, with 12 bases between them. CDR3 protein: CASSQDAGLLTGELFF. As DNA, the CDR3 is TGCGCCAGCAGCCAAGACGCAGGACTCCTCACCGGGGAGCTGTTTTTT.

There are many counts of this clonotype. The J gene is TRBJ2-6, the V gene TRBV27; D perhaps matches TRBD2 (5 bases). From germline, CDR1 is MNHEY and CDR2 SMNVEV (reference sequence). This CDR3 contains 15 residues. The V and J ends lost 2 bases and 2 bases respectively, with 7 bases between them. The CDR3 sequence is CASSLVGAGANVLTF. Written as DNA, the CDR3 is TGTGCCAGCAGTTTAGTGGGAGCTGGGGCCAACGTCCTGACTTTC.

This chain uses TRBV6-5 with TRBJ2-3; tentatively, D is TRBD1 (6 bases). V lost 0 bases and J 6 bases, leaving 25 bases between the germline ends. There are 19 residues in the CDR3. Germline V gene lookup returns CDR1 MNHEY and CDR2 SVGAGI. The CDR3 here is CASSYSADPGHPFGDTQYF. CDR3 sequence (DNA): TGTGCCAGCAGTTACTCGGCTGATCCGGGACATCCTTTTGGGGATACGCAGTATTTT.

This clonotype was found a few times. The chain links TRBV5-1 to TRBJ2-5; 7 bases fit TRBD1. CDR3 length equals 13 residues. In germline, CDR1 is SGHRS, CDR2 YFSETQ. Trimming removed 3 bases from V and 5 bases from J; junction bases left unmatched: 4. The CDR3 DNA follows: TGCGCCAGCAGCTATGACAGGGCTGAGACCCAGTACTTC. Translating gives CASSYDRAETQYF.

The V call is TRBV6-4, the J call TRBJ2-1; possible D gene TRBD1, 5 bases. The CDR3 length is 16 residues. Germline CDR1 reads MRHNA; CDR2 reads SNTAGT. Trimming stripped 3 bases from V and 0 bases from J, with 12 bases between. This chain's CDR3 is CASSEEQVSSYNEQFF. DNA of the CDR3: TGTGCCAGCAGTGAAGAACAGGTGAGCTCCTACAATGAGCAGTTCTTC.

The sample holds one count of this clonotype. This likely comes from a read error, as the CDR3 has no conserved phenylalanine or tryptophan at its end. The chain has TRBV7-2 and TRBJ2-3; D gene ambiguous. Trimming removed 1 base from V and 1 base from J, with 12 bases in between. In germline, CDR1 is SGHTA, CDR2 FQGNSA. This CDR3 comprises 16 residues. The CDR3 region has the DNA TGTGCCAGCAGCTTAGGGGTTCCCCTCGGCACAGATACGCAGTATTAT. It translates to CASSLGVPLGTDTQYY.

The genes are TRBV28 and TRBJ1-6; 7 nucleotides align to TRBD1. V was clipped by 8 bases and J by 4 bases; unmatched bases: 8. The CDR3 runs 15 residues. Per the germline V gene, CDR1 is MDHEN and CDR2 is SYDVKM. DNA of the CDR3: TGTGCCAGCCGCTACCCGGGACAGTATAATTCACCCCTCCACTTT. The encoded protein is CASRYPGQYNSPLHF.

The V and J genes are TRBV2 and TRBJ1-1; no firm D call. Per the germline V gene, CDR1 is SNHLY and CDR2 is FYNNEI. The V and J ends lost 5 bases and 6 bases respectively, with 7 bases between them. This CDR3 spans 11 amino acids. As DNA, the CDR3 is TGTGCCAGCAGTTCCAGGTCTGAAGCTTTCTTT. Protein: CASSSRSEAFF.

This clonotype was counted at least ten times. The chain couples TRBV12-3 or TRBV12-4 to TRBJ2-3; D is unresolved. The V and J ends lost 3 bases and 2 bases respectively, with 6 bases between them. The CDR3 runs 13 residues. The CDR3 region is CASSLTITDTQYF. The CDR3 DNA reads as TGTGCCAGCAGTTTGACAATCACAGATACGCAGTATTTT.

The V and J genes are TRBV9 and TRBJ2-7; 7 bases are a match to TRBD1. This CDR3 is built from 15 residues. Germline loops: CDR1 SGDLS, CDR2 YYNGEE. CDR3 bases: TGTGTCAGCAGCCCCGGGACAGCCGACCCGGGCGAGCAGTACGTC. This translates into CVSSPGTADPGEQYV.

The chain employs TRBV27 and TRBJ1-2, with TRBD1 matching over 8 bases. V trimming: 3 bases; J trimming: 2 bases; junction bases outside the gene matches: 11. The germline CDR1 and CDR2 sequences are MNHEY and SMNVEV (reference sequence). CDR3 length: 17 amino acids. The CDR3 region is CASSFTTTRTGNYGYTF. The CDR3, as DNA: TGTGCCAGCAGTTTCACAACAACCAGGACAGGGAACTATGGCTACACCTTC.

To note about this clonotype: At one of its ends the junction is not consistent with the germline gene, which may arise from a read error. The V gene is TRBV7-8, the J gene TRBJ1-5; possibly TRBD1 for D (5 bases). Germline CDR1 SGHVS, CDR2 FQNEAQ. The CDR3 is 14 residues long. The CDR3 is CTSSLGVGNQPQHF. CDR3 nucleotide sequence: TGTACCAGCAGCTTAGGGGTGGGCAATCAGCCCCAGCATTTT.

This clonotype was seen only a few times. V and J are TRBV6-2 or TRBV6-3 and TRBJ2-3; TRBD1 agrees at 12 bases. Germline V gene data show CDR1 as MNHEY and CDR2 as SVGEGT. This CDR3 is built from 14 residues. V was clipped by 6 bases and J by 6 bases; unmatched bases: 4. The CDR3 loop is CASRGQGAYDTQYF. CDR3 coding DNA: TGTGCCAGCAGGGGACAGGGGGCTTACGATACGCAGTATTTT.